The rows below give T cell receptor beta chains drawn from one sample of a study of T cell changes during pregnancy in multiple sclerosis. The method was immunoSEQ multiplex PCR; TCRdb's version includes in-frame clones alone and lacks a portion of them. The sample yields about 100,000 clones, about 92% seen once. The sample here was peripheral blood, taken in the first trimester of pregnancy. The receptors here all came from a female donor with multiple sclerosis, enrolled in a pregnancy study. Both conserved end residues are part of each CDR3. The D gene is left open where the match is weak. Some rows mark clone size as missing; the rest say once, few, many or name a class of expanded clone.

j_call d_call clone_size v_call cdr3_aa cdr3_nt
TRBJ2-3 TRBD2 - TRBV5-1 CASSSSGNAGASTDTQYF TGCGCCAGCAGCTCTAGCGGGAACGCCGGAGCTAGCACAGATACGCAGTATTTT
TRBJ2-7 TRBD1 - TRBV11-2 CASSLPDRREQYF TGTGCCAGCAGCTTACCGGACAGGCGCGAGCAGTACTTC
TRBJ1-3 TRBD1 - TRBV9 CASSVSLQGAGNTIYF TGTGCCAGCAGCGTGAGTTTACAGGGGGCTGGAAACACCATATATTTT
TRBJ2-5 - - TRBV2 CASSERRAQYF TGTGCCAGCAGTGAGAGGCGGGCCCAGTACTTC
TRBJ2-3 TRBD2 - TRBV28 CASDIAGAWDTQYF TGTGCCAGCGACATAGCGGGAGCCTGGGATACGCAGTATTTT
TRBJ2-7 TRBD2 - TRBV27 CASRSSGSHEQYF TGTGCCAGCAGATCTAGCGGGAGCCACGAGCAGTACTTC
TRBJ2-3 TRBD2 - TRBV4-2 CASSQDPSGRGSDTQYF TGTGCCAGCAGCCAAGATCCTAGCGGGAGAGGGTCAGATACGCAGTATTTT
TRBJ2-2 TRBD2 - TRBV19 CASSPRLAGGIGELFF TGTGCCAGTAGTCCTCGACTAGCGGGAGGTATCGGGGAGCTGTTTTTT
TRBJ2-7 TRBD1 once TRBV6-6 CASSQQGAPGEQYF TGTGCCAGCAGTCAACAGGGGGCGCCGGGCGAGCAGTACTTC
TRBJ2-5 - - TRBV30 CAWMRQGRETQYF TGTGCCTGGATGCGGCAGGGCCGGGAGACCCAGTACTTC
TRBJ2-7 - - TRBV28 CASRTRNPYEQYF TGTGCCAGCAGGACCAGGAATCCCTACGAGCAGTACTTC
TRBJ2-5 - - TRBV9 CASSVAGTGEQETQYF TGTGCCAGCAGCGTAGCCGGTACAGGTGAACAAGAGACCCAGTACTTC
TRBJ2-1 - - TRBV6-1 CASSGLGAGSYNEQFF TGTGCCAGCAGTGGCCTCGGGGCGGGGTCCTACAATGAGCAGTTCTTC
TRBJ2-6 - - TRBV2 CASSEVAGANVLTF TGTGCCAGCAGTGAGGTAGCCGGGGCCAACGTCCTGACTTTC
TRBJ2-5 - once TRBV6-5 CASRRTGQETQYF TGTGCCAGCAGAAGGACTGGTCAAGAGACCCAGTACTTC
TRBJ2-5 TRBD2 - TRBV28 CASSYKREGLSWTQETQYF TGTGCCAGCAGCTACAAGCGGGAGGGCCTTTCATGGACTCAAGAGACCCAGTACTTC
TRBJ2-1 - - TRBV27 CASSLSSRENLFF TGTGCCAGCAGTTTATCGTCCAGGGAAAACCTGTTCTTC
TRBJ2-1 - - TRBV6-1 CASSEASGLSYNEQFF TGTGCCAGCAGTGAAGCCTCAGGGCTCTCCTACAATGAGCAGTTCTTC
TRBJ2-1 TRBD2 - TRBV18 CASSPLAGVGYNEQFF TGTGCCAGCTCACCCTTAGCGGGAGTGGGGTACAATGAGCAGTTCTTC
TRBJ1-5 TRBD1 - TRBV2 CASSQERSGTGETSF TGTGCCAGCAGTCAGGAGAGGTCCGGGACAGGGGAGACCTCATTT
TRBJ2-2 TRBD2 - TRBV2 CASSGTIIFSGELFF TGTGCCAGCTCAGGGACTATAATTTTCTCCGGGGAGCTGTTTTTT
TRBJ2-7 - few TRBV7-3 CASSLTGGSEQYF TGTGCCAGCAGCTTAACCGGAGGATCCGAGCAGTACTTC
TRBJ2-2 - - TRBV7-9 CASSFRAKELDTGELFF TGTGCCAGCAGCTTTAGAGCGAAGGAACTAGACACCGGGGAGCTGTTTTTT
TRBJ2-7 TRBD1 - TRBV28 CASSPPGGWGSYEQYF TGTGCCAGCAGCCCCCCAGGGGGCTGGGGCTCCTACGAGCAGTACTTC
TRBJ1-1 TRBD1 - TRBV6-1 CASSEQGALDTEAFF TGTGCCAGCAGTGAACAGGGGGCGTTGGACACTGAAGCTTTCTTT
TRBJ2-1 TRBD1 - TRBV5-4 CASRPGTGVIGEQFF TGTGCCAGCAGGCCCGGGACAGGGGTTATCGGTGAGCAGTTCTTC
TRBJ1-4 - - TRBV28 CASSIPGDEKLFF TGTGCCAGCAGTATTCCGGGGGATGAAAAACTGTTTTTT
TRBJ1-1 - - TRBV27 CASSAANTEAFF TGTGCCAGCAGTGCGGCGAACACTGAAGCTTTCTTT
TRBJ2-7 TRBD2 - TRBV28 CASRPRLAGGPYEQYF TGTGCCAGCAGGCCACGACTAGCGGGAGGGCCCTACGAGCAGTACTTC
TRBJ2-1 TRBD2 - TRBV4-1 CASSLIAGAAHEQFF TGCGCCAGCAGCCTTATAGCGGGAGCGGCTCATGAGCAGTTCTTC
TRBJ2-7 - - TRBV28 CASSSPGGKYEQYF TGTGCCAGCAGTTCACCGGGGGGCAAGTACGAGCAGTACTTC
TRBJ2-2 - - TRBV28 CASTVRSENTGELFF TGTGCCAGCACCGTCCGGAGTGAGAACACCGGGGAGCTGTTTTTT
TRBJ2-3 TRBD2 - TRBV5-1 CASSPRGLAGVGTDTQYF TGCGCCAGCAGCCCTCGCGGACTAGCGGGAGTGGGCACAGATACGCAGTATTTT
TRBJ2-5 - - TRBV11-2 CASSLKQGQATQYF TGTGCCAGCAGCTTAAAGCAGGGGCAAGCGACCCAGTACTTC
TRBJ2-1 - - TRBV14 CASSQESSRSSYNEQFF TGTGCCAGCAGCCAAGAGTCTAGCAGAAGCTCCTACAATGAGCAGTTCTTC
TRBJ2-7 - - TRBV4-1 CASSQGRTYEQYF TGCGCCAGCAGCCAAGGGAGAACCTACGAGCAGTACTTC
TRBJ1-5 - - TRBV27 CASSLSSNQPQHF TGTGCCAGCAGTTTGAGTAGCAATCAGCCCCAGCATTTT
TRBJ2-2 TRBD1 - TRBV11-3 CASSLGTGVTGELFF TGTGCCAGCAGCTTAGGAACAGGGGTAACCGGGGAGCTGTTTTTT
TRBJ1-1 - - TRBV6-5 CASKDSLNTEAFF TGTGCCAGCAAGGACAGCCTGAACACTGAAGCTTTCTTT
TRBJ1-2 - - TRBV28 CASSLQGGGYTF TGTGCCAGCAGTTTGCAGGGCGGCGGCTACACCTTC